Shown below are 20 T cell receptor beta chains from a single sample sequenced in a study of blood T cell repertoires in COVID-19. The assay was immunoSEQ multiplex PCR, and TCRdb's table has in-frame clones only and misses some. Among 220,000 or so clones listed, 84% were seen once. The material sequenced was PBMCs or T cells enriched from blood (not recorded which). The receptors shown here come from a woman aged 40 to 49 who had recovered from COVID-19.

The chain recombines TRBV19 with TRBJ2-1; 10 bases line up with TRBD2. The trim removed 1 base at V and 1 base at J, leaving 1 base unmatched. This CDR3 comprises 16 residues. Germline-derived CDR1 and CDR2 are LNHDA and SQIVND (reference sequence). The CDR3 spells CASSIVGLASYNEQFF. In nucleotides, the CDR3 is TGTGCCAGTAGTATAGTGGGACTAGCGTCCTACAATGAGCAGTTCTTC.

The chain joins TRBV19 to TRBJ1-2, with TRBD1 as a possible D gene (5 bases). The CDR3 runs to 14 residues. V lost 3 bases and J lost 4, with 12 bases in between. Per germline, CDR1 LNHDA and CDR2 SQIVND (reference sequence). The CDR3 protein is CASSMGGATYGYTF. The CDR3 coding sequence is TGTGCCAGTAGTATGGGAGGGGCTACCTATGGCTACACCTTC.

This clone counts as medium-sized (0.01 to 0.1%). The CDR3: CAMSQWASNQPQHF. CDR3 nucleotides: TGTGCAATGTCCCAATGGGCTTCCAATCAGCCCCAGCATTTT. This rearrangement joins TRBV19 to TRBJ1-5; D unresolved. Germline V lookup: CDR1 LNHDA, CDR2 SQIVND (reference sequence). This CDR3 is built from 14 residues.

This rearrangement joins TRBV18 to TRBJ1-1, with D hard to call. The germline V and J ends were trimmed by 2 bases and 3 bases, with 4 bases remaining between them. Germline CDR1 KGHSH, CDR2 LQKENI. The CDR3 loop spans 12 amino acids. The CDR3 protein is CASSPGDTEAFF. The CDR3 DNA reads as TGTGCCAGCTCACCAGGAGACACTGAAGCTTTCTTT.

This clone was counted only a few times. The chain has TRBV6-5 and TRBJ2-1; no firm D call. Trimming removed 6 bases at V and 7 bases at J, with 13 bases between. The CDR3 length is 13 residues. The germline V gene has CDR1 MNHEY and CDR2 SVGAGI. The CDR3 region has the DNA TGTGCCAGCAGGACAAACCAAGGAAATGAGCAGTTCTTC. Protein: CASRTNQGNEQFF.

The chain links TRBV10-2 to TRBJ1-1; tentatively, D is TRBD1 (5 bases). Trimming removed 3 bases from V and 1 base from J, with 9 bases in between. Germline CDR1 reads WSHSY; CDR2 reads SAAADI. This CDR3 has 14 amino acids. The CDR3 DNA reads TGCGCCAGCAGTGATTATGGACAGAACACTGAAGCTTTCTTT. It codes for CASSDYGQNTEAFF.

This clone has just a few counts. The chain is built from TRBV5-1 and TRBJ2-2; 8 positions match TRBD1. In germline, CDR1 is SGHRS, CDR2 YFSETQ. This CDR3 contains 15 residues. Losses at the gene ends were 6 bases for V and 4 bases for J; bases not matched to a gene: 8. The CDR3 nucleotides are TGCGCCAGCAAAAGACTGACAGGGGTCACCGGGGAGCTGTTTTTT. Amino acid sequence: CASKRLTGVTGELFF.

J is TRBJ2-7 and V is TRBV5-1; tentatively, D is TRBD2 (6 bases). Germline CDR1 and CDR2: SGHRS and YFSETQ. The CDR3 covers 13 residues. The V gene lost 3 bases and the J gene lost 6 bases, with 13 bases spanning the gap. The CDR3 DNA is TGCGCCAGCAGCTGGGGGGACGGGTTCGAGCAGTACTTC. It codes for CASSWGDGFEQYF.

This sequence joins TRBV28 and TRBJ2-7; D is undetermined. The CDR3 loop spans 11 amino acids. Deletions cut 3 bases from V and 5 bases from J, with 5 bases between. Germline-derived CDR1 and CDR2 are MDHEN and SYDVKM. The CDR3 reads CASSFQNEQYV. The CDR3 bases are TGTGCCAGCAGTTTTCAGAACGAGCAGTACGTC.

This rearrangement joins TRBV5-4 to TRBJ1-6; no clear D gene. V lost 2 bases to trimming and J lost 7 bases, with 10 bases between them. The CDR3 covers 14 residues. Germline CDR1 reads SGHNT; CDR2 reads YYREEE (reference sequence). The CDR3 loop is CASSFRAGNSPLHF. The DNA of the CDR3 is TGTGCCAGCAGCTTTAGGGCGGGGAATTCACCCCTCCACTTT.

The gene calls are TRBV9 and TRBJ2-1; 7 nucleotides match TRBD2. This CDR3 comprises 13 residues. CDR1 is SGDLS and CDR2 is YYNGEE in the germline V gene. Losses at the gene ends were 2 bases for V and 12 bases for J; bases not matched to a gene: 8. CDR3 amino acids: CASSVGGSRRQFF. For the CDR3, the DNA is TGTGCCAGCAGCGTTGGCGGGAGCCGGCGGCAGTTCTTC.

V usage is TRBV3-1 (or the pseudogene TRBV3-2) and J usage is TRBJ2-6, with D uncertain. The CDR3 length is 14 residues. Germline loops: CDR1 LGHDT, CDR2 YNNKEL (reference sequence). Trimming removed 6 bases from V and 0 bases from J, with 6 bases in between. As DNA, the CDR3 is TGTGCCAGCAGACACAGCTCTGGGGCCAACGTCCTGACTTTC. This encodes CASRHSSGANVLTF.

The genes are TRBV19 and TRBJ1-2; 8 bases line up with TRBD1. The length of the CDR3 is 17 residues. V shed 4 bases and J 1 base; nucleotides not matched to a gene: 11. The germline gives CDR1 LNHDA, CDR2 SQIVND (reference sequence). CDR3 DNA sequence: TGTGCCAGTAGTAACCTCAGGGGGCGTGAGGTTAACTATGGCTACACCTTC. Protein product: CASSNLRGREVNYGYTF.

This chain connects TRBV5-1 to TRBJ2-1; 13 bases line up with TRBD2. Germline CDR1 SGHRS, CDR2 YFSETQ. The CDR3 totals 15 residues. Unmatched junction bases numbered 4, after V lost 4 bases and J lost 6 bases. CDR3 DNA: TGCGCCAGCAGCCCGGGACTAGCGGGGCCCAATGAGCAGTTCTTC. Translation gives CASSPGLAGPNEQFF.

The CDR3 DNA reads as TGTGCCAGCAGTGAAATCAACAGGGTTGGCGAGCAGTACTTC. This encodes CASSEINRVGEQYF. This chain uses TRBV6-1 with TRBJ2-7; D perhaps matches TRBD1 (6 bases). CDR3 length: 14 residues. With 2 bases removed from V and 6 bases from J, the gap between germline ends came to 14 bases. In germline, CDR1 is MNHNS, CDR2 SASEGT.

The chain has TRBV29-1 and TRBJ2-2, with TRBD1 matching over 7 bases. V dropped 2 bases and J dropped 1; count of bases not matched to a gene: 1. CDR1 and CDR2 from the germline V gene are SQVTM and ANQGSEA. The CDR3 sequence is 14 residues long. This CDR3 is CSVEQGVNTGELFF. CDR3 DNA sequence: TGCAGCGTTGAACAGGGGGTGAACACCGGGGAGCTGTTTTTT.

This chain connects TRBV9 to TRBJ2-2; 10 nucleotides align to TRBD2. CDR1 and CDR2 from the germline V gene are SGDLS and YYNGEE. The CDR3 contains 19 residues. Losses at the gene ends were 0 bases for V and 6 bases for J; bases not matched to a gene: 14. The CDR3 reads CASSVASGGEPGESGELFF. The CDR3 DNA is TGTGCCAGCAGCGTAGCTAGCGGGGGAGAGCCTGGCGAGTCCGGGGAGCTGTTTTTT.

The CDR3 loop is CASSLAGGADSGYTF. In DNA, the CDR3 is TGCGCCAGCAGCTTGGCGGGGGGCGCAGATTCTGGCTACACCTTC. V is TRBV5-1 and J is TRBJ1-2, with D possibly matching TRBD1 (6 bases). CDR1 is SGHRS, CDR2 YFSETQ, per germline. The V end was cut by 0 bases, the J end by 7 bases, with 16 bases between. The CDR3 is 15 amino acids.

This chain links TRBV18 with TRBJ2-3; D is perhaps TRBD1 (5 bases). Germline V gives CDR1 KGHSH, CDR2 LQKENI. The CDR3 length is 18 residues. Trimming stripped 0 bases from V and 1 base from J, with 17 bases between. Here the CDR3 reads CASSPPGQGSYGTDTQYF. Written as DNA, the CDR3 is TGTGCCAGCTCACCACCAGGGCAGGGCTCGTACGGCACAGATACGCAGTATTTT.

The chain carries TRBV7-2 and TRBJ2-1; 9 nucleotides line up with TRBD2. This CDR3 has 14 residues. Germline V lookup: CDR1 SGHTA, CDR2 FQGNSA. The J segment lost 8 bases and the V segment lost 2 bases, leaving 4 bases of the junction unmatched. DNA for the CDR3: TGTGCCAGCAGCTTACTAGCGGGAAGGTATGAGCAGTTCTTC. Protein: CASSLLAGRYEQFF.